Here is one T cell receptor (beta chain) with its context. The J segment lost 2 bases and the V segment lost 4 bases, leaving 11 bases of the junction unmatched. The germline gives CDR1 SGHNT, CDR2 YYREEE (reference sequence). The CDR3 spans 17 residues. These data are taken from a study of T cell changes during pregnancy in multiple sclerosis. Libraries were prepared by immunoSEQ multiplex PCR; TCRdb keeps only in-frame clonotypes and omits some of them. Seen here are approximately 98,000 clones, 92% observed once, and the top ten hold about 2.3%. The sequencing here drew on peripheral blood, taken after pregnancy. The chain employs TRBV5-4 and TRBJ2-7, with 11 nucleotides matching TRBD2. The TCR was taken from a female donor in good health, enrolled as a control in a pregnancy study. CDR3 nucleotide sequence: TGTGCCAGCAGCAATGGACTAGCGGGCCGCCAAGCCTACGAGCAGTACTTC. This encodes CASSNGLAGRQAYEQYF. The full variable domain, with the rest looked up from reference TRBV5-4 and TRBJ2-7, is ETGVTQSPTHLIKTRGQQVTLRCSSQSGHNTVSWYQQALGQGPQFIFQYYREEENGRGNFPPRFSGLQFPNYSSELNVNALELDDSALYLCASSNGLAGRQAYEQYFGPGTRLTVT.